Described below is a single T cell receptor (beta chain) sequence and its context. As processed by the authors: Nucleated cell number was recorded as an estimate derived from reference gene primer amplification. Measured with immunoSEQ multiplex PCR; TCRdb has only the in-frame clones, and not every one. V and J calls and clone size follow that table, whereas D and trimming were derived from the DNA. The data contain under 200,000 clones, around 87% of them seen just once; the ten biggest clones take up around 2.6%. This sample is drawn from a study of blood T cell repertoires in COVID-19. Study context: T cells, B-cell-depleted T cells, or PBMCs provided the cDNA or gDNA that served as material.

J gave up 6 bases and V 5 bases, and 14 bases lay outside the gene matches. Germline V lookup: CDR1 SGHAT, CDR2 FQNNGV. The CDR3 consists of 16 residues. The rearrangement links TRBV11-2 to TRBJ1-2, with 8 bases fitting TRBD1. The source of this sequence is a man aged 35 to 55 with active or convalescent COVID-19. The specimen sequenced was peripheral blood. This chain's CDR3 is CASSIVAGQVPHGYTF. In nucleotides, the CDR3 is TGTGCCAGCAGCATCGTCGCGGGACAGGTCCCCCATGGCTACACCTTC.